The entry below gives a single TCR beta chain sequence along with its context. These data originate in a study of cytotoxic CD8 clonotypes in ibrutinib-treated CLL. V lost 0 bases to trimming and J lost 1 base; unmatched junction nucleotides: 5. CDR3 length: 16 residues. From germline, CDR1 is SGDLS and CDR2 YYNGEE. TCRdb keeps only in-frame clones here, not all; method: immunoSEQ multiplex PCR. The sample lists about 120,000 clones; approximately 83% were seen once. The TCR sequence derives from a human donor with chronic lymphocytic leukemia. Here the sequenced sample was PBMCs, taken after 24 months of ibrutinib treatment. The gene calls are TRBV9 and TRBJ2-5, with 8 bases matching TRBD1. The CDR3 spells CASSVGETGAQETQYF. The CDR3 coding sequence is TGTGCCAGCAGCGTAGGGGAGACAGGGGCCCAAGAGACCCAGTACTTC.